One sample yielded the 27 T cell receptor beta chains listed below, sequenced in a study of identifying expanded T cells in peripheral blood. Assay used: immunoSEQ multiplex PCR; TCRdb lists only in-frame clones, some missing. The sample records about 90,000 clones, approximately 91% being singletons. The material sequenced was blood. The receptors originated from a person aged 18 to 75 in good health.

The J gene is TRBJ1-2, the V gene TRBV4-2, with 11 bases matching TRBD1. Germline V CDR1 and CDR2: LGHNA, YNFKEQ. Losses at the gene ends were 8 bases for V and 5 bases for J; bases not matched to a gene: 7. This CDR3 has 14 amino acids. CDR3 DNA sequence: TGTGCCAGCGCCCCTCGGGACAGGGGGTATGGCTACACCTTC. It codes for CASAPRDRGYGYTF.

The gene calls are TRBV7-2 and TRBJ1-2; D uncertain. The germline gives CDR1 SGHTA, CDR2 FQGNSA. With 1 base removed from V and 4 bases from J, the gap between germline ends came to 7 bases. The CDR3 is 13 amino acids. Here the CDR3 reads CASSLENTYGYTF. The CDR3 DNA is TGTGCCAGCAGCTTAGAGAATACCTATGGCTACACCTTC.

The CDR3 DNA reads as TGTGCCAGTCGCGACAGGACTGAAGCTTTCTTT. Its translation: CASRDRTEAFF. The gene calls are TRBV19 and TRBJ1-1; D might be TRBD1 (6 bases). From germline, CDR1 is LNHDA and CDR2 SQIVND (reference sequence). Deletions cut 8 bases from V and 5 bases from J, with 9 bases between. CDR3 length: 11 amino acids. The whole variable domain, filled in from reference TRBV19 and TRBJ1-1, reads DGGITQSPKYLFRKEGQNVTLSCEQNLNHDAMYWYRQDPGQGLRLIYYSQIVNDFQKGDIAEGYSVSREKKESFPLTVTSAQKNPTAFYLCASRDRTEAFFGQGTRLTVV.

J is TRBJ1-1 and V is TRBV5-1; no clear D gene. The germline V gene encodes CDR1 SGHRS and CDR2 YFSETQ. The CDR3 spans 15 residues. Trimming took 1 base from V and 1 from J, leaving 11 bases between them. CDR3 bases: TGCGCCAGCAGCTTGTCGTACAGCCAGAACACTGAAGCTTTCTTT. This sequence encodes CASSLSYSQNTEAFF.

The chain uses TRBV7-9 and TRBJ1-6; D is perhaps TRBD1 (6 bases). The ends were cut back, 5 bases at V and 12 bases at J, with 11 bases in the middle. The CDR3 has 12 amino acids. CDR1 is SEHNR, CDR2 FQNEAQ, per germline (reference sequence). CDR3: CASSPGGLPLHF. DNA of the CDR3: TGTGCCAGCAGCCCCGGGGGCCTACCCCTCCACTTT.

The chain recombines TRBV18 with TRBJ1-5, with D perhaps TRBD1 (5 bases). CDR3 length equals 16 residues. Germline values: CDR1 KGHSH, CDR2 LQKENI. V was pared by 6 bases and J by 0 bases, with 15 bases between. CDR3 DNA: TGTGCCAGCTCGCTTACCGGGACGCTTAGCAATCAGCCCCAGCATTTT. Residues: CASSLTGTLSNQPQHF.

This clone showed up many times. The chain uses TRBV10-3 and TRBJ1-4; D is ambiguous. Germline V CDR1 and CDR2: ENHRY, SYGVKD. Trimming removed 5 bases at V and 5 bases at J, with 9 bases between. This CDR3 comprises 13 residues. For the CDR3, the DNA is TGTGCCATCAGTTTCGACCCGAATGAAAAACTGTTTTTT. It encodes CAISFDPNEKLFF.

The genes are TRBV30 and TRBJ1-1, with D hard to call. Between the trimmed V and J ends, which lost 2 bases and 5 bases, there was a span of 12 bases. The germline V gene encodes CDR1 GTSNPN and CDR2 SVGIG (reference sequence). The CDR3 is 13 residues long. The DNA for the CDR3 is TGTGCCTGGAGTAACTGGGAGAAAACTGAAGCTTTCTTT. It is translated as CAWSNWEKTEAFF. The full variable domain, its missing parts supplied by reference TRBV30 and TRBJ1-1, is SQTIHQWPATLVQPVGSPLSLECTVEGTSNPNLYWYRQAAGRGLQLLFYSVGIGQISSEVPQNLSASRPQDRQFILSSKKLLLSDSGFYLCAWSNWEKTEAFFGQGTRLTVV.

This clone was detected only a few times. This chain uses TRBV5-1 with TRBJ1-5; D unresolved. Deletions cut 0 bases from V and 3 bases from J, with 4 bases between. The V gene's germline CDR1 is SGHRS and CDR2 YFSETQ. The CDR3 covers 13 residues. The DNA for the CDR3 is TGCGCCAGCAGCTTGGGGAACAATCAGCCCCAGCATTTT. Protein product: CASSLGNNQPQHF.

The CDR3 region has the DNA TGCGCCAGCAGCGTGACTAGCGGGGGGCCACCGCAAGAGACCCAGTACTTC. Translating it yields CASSVTSGGPPQETQYF. The V gene is TRBV5-1, the J gene TRBJ2-5, with 13 bases matching TRBD2. Trimming at V came to 4 bases and at J to 2 bases, leaving 8 bases not matched to a gene. This CDR3 spans 17 amino acids. From germline, CDR1 is SGHRS and CDR2 YFSETQ.

The V and J genes are TRBV5-4 and TRBJ1-6; TRBD1 might be the D (5 bases). The CDR3 has 15 amino acids. Between the trimmed V and J ends, which lost 2 bases and 7 bases, there was a span of 13 bases. Germline V CDR1 and CDR2: SGHNT, YYREEE (reference sequence). CDR3 in amino acids: CASSFDSLSNSPLHF. The CDR3 region has the DNA TGTGCCAGCAGCTTTGACAGCCTAAGCAATTCACCCCTCCACTTT.

The chain couples TRBV6-5 to TRBJ1-2; 7 nucleotides match TRBD1. This CDR3 has 16 residues. V was clipped by 2 bases and J by 5 bases; unmatched bases: 11. From germline, CDR1 is MNHEY and CDR2 SVGAGI. CDR3 in amino acids: CASSYRPDRVSYGYTF. The CDR3 nucleotides are TGTGCCAGCAGTTACCGCCCCGACAGGGTAAGTTATGGCTACACCTTC.

This clone has just a few counts. This chain connects TRBV7-2 to TRBJ1-5; D is ambiguous. V was trimmed by 1 base and J by 13 bases, leaving 8 bases between them. This CDR3 spans 11 amino acids. The germline gives CDR1 SGHTA, CDR2 FQGNSA. The CDR3 here is CASSLVYVQHF. The CDR3 nucleotides are TGTGCCAGCAGCTTAGTCTACGTGCAGCATTTT.

J is TRBJ2-7 and V is TRBV6-5; 8 bases line up with TRBD2. CDR3 size: 13 residues. Per the germline V gene, CDR1 is MNHEY and CDR2 is SVGAGI. With 6 bases clipped from V and 8 bases from J, the junction kept 9 bases outside the gene matches. The CDR3 loop reads CASSLPGLVQQYF. CDR3 nucleotide sequence: TGTGCCAGCAGCCTACCGGGACTAGTTCAGCAGTACTTC.

This clone appeared a single time. The chain is built from TRBV27 and TRBJ1-4; the D is unclear. CDR3 length equals 14 residues. The germline CDR1 and CDR2 sequences are MNHEY and SMNVEV (reference sequence). V was clipped by 1 base and J by 7 bases, with 10 bases between them. CDR3 DNA: TGTGCCAGCAGTTTATTGGGTTTAGGTGAAAAACTGTTTTTT. Its translation: CASSLLGLGEKLFF.

About this clone itself: A read error may account for a junction end that differs from germline. The chain couples TRBV30 to TRBJ1-5, with unresolved D. In germline, CDR1 is GTSNPN, CDR2 SVGIG (reference sequence). The CDR3 runs 10 residues. In DNA form, the CDR3 reads TGTGCCTGGAGTGTACGGCCCGTAAATTTT. This sequence encodes CAWSVRPVNF.

The genes are TRBV5-5 and TRBJ2-7, with 7 bases matching TRBD1. The germline V gene encodes CDR1 SGHKS and CDR2 YYEKEE (reference sequence). The CDR3 runs 15 residues. V shed 0 bases, J shed 4 bases, and the junction held 7 bases outside the gene matches. CDR3 residues: CASSLDRGFFYEQYF. CDR3 in DNA: TGTGCCAGCAGCTTGGACAGGGGCTTTTTTTACGAGCAGTACTTC.

The gene calls are TRBV25-1 and TRBJ1-2, with unresolved D. This CDR3 region has 15 residues. V was trimmed by 4 bases and J by 8 bases, leaving 20 bases between them. CDR1 MGHDK and CDR2 SYGVNS come from the germline V gene. The CDR3 sequence: CASSGTRSPPKGYTF. CDR3 bases: TGTGCCAGCAGTGGGACTCGGAGCCCTCCTAAAGGCTACACCTTC.

The V and J genes are TRBV11-1 and TRBJ2-7, with D perhaps matching TRBD1 (5 bases). This CDR3 has 13 residues. Germline CDR1 reads SGHAT; CDR2 reads FQDESV (reference sequence). Trimming took 5 bases from V and 3 from J, leaving 11 bases between them. CDR3 bases: TGTGCCAGCAGCCGCGAGACAGACTACGAGCAGTACTTC. Translation: CASSRETDYEQYF. Filled out from reference TRBV11-1 and TRBJ2-7, the complete variable domain reads EAEVAQSPRYKITEKSQAVAFWCDPISGHATLYWYRQILGQGPELLVQFQDESVVDDSQLPKDRFSAERLKGVDSTLKIQPAELGDSAMYLCASSRETDYEQYFGPGTRLTVT.

The rearrangement joins TRBV11-2 to TRBJ1-2, with D perhaps TRBD1 (6 bases). Germline values: CDR1 SGHAT, CDR2 FQNNGV. V gave up 0 bases and J gave up 6 bases, with 17 bases separating them. CDR3 length: 16 amino acids. The CDR3 protein is CASSLDYRGQGNGYTF. The CDR3 DNA reads TGTGCCAGCAGCTTAGATTATCGGGGCCAGGGGAATGGCTACACCTTC.

The chain links TRBV4-1 to TRBJ2-5; D uncertain. With 1 base removed from V and 5 bases from J, the gap between germline ends came to 5 bases. From germline, CDR1 is MGHRA and CDR2 YSYEKL. The CDR3 runs 12 residues. The CDR3 sequence: CASSQVAETQYF. CDR3 nucleotide sequence: TGCGCCAGCAGCCAAGTCGCGGAGACCCAGTACTTC.

The chain has TRBV5-1 and TRBJ2-1, with 13 bases fitting TRBD2. Losses at the gene ends were 4 bases for V and 8 bases for J; bases not matched to a gene: 6. CDR3 length equals 15 residues. The germline V gene has CDR1 SGHRS and CDR2 YFSETQ. The CDR3, as DNA: TGCGCCAGCAGCGAAACTAGCGGGGGGGTATATGAGCAGTTCTTC. Its protein product is CASSETSGGVYEQFF.

The chain recombines TRBV11-2 with TRBJ1-6, with D possibly being TRBD1 (6 bases). V was cut by 5 bases and J by 7 bases, with 15 bases left in between. CDR3 length: 15 amino acids. Per germline, CDR1 SGHAT and CDR2 FQNNGV. The CDR3 DNA is TGTGCCAGCAGCGGCTACAGGGATTACAATTCACCCCTCCACTTT. Amino acid sequence: CASSGYRDYNSPLHF.

This chain links TRBV7-9 with TRBJ1-2; D is unresolved. The CDR3 is made up of 14 amino acids. Germline V gene data show CDR1 as SEHNR and CDR2 as FQNEAQ (reference sequence). V lost 4 bases, J lost 4 bases, and 13 bases lay in between. For the CDR3, the DNA is TGTGCCAGCAGCTCAAGCTCCGGGAGCTATGGCTACACCTTC. It is translated as CASSSSSGSYGYTF.

V gene TRBV19 combines with J gene TRBJ2-5, with 8 bases lining up with TRBD2. Trimming took 3 bases from V and 5 from J; bases not matched to a gene: 5. Germline V gene sequence: CDR1 LNHDA, CDR2 SQIVND (reference sequence). The CDR3 spans 14 residues. The CDR3 DNA reads as TGTGCCAGTAGTATTTGGACTAGCCACGAGACCCAGTACTTC. Amino acid sequence: CASSIWTSHETQYF.

The V call is TRBV29-1, the J call TRBJ2-1; TRBD1 agrees at 9 bases. The CDR3 runs 16 residues. The V and J ends lost 3 bases and 5 bases, in that order; junction bases with no gene match: 11. Germline CDR1 is SQVTM and CDR2 is ANQGSEA. The CDR3 reads CSVDGGTGLVNNEQFF. The CDR3 DNA reads as TGCAGCGTTGACGGAGGGACAGGGCTAGTTAACAATGAGCAGTTCTTC.

The rearrangement joins TRBV14 to TRBJ2-1; perhaps TRBD1 as D (6 bases). Trimming left V 4 bases short and J 4 bases short, with 17 bases between. The CDR3 consists of 16 residues. CDR1 and CDR2 (germline): SGHDN, FVKESK. CDR3 loop: CASSLRRDIVYNEQFF. In nucleotides, the CDR3 is TGTGCCAGCAGCCTCCGCCGGGACATAGTTTACAATGAGCAGTTCTTC.